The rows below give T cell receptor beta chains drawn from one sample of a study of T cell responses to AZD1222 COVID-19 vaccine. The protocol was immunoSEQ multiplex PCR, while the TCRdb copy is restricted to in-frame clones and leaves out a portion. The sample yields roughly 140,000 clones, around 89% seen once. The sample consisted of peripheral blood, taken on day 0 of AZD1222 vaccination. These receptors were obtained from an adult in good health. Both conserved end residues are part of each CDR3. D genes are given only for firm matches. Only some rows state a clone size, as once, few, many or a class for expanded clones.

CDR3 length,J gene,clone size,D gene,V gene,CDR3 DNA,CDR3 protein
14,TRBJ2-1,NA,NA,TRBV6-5,TGTGCCAGCATAGAGGGGGGATCCTACAATGAGCAGTTCTTC,CASIEGGSYNEQFF
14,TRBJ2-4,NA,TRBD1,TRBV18,TGTGCCAGCTCACCGACAGGGGTCGAAAACATTCAGTACTTC,CASSPTGVENIQYF
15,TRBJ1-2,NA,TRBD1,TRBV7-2,TGTGCCAGCAGCTTGGCGTGGGACAGGTTCAATGGCTACACCTTC,CASSLAWDRFNGYTF
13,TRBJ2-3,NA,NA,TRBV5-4,TGTGCCAGCAGCCTACATAACACAGATACGCAGTATTTT,CASSLHNTDTQYF
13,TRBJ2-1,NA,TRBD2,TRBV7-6,TGTGCCAGCAGCCCTCGCGAGGCGGGAGGTTCGGTCTTC,CASSPREAGGSVF
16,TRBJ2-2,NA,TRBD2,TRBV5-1,TGCGCCAGCAGCCTTAGGAGCGGGATTAACACCGGGGAGCTGTTTTTT,CASSLRSGINTGELFF
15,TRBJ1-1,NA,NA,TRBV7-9,TGTGCCAGCAGCCTGAGTCGCGGACTGAACACTGAAGCTTTCTTT,CASSLSRGLNTEAFF
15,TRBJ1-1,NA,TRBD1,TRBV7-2,TGTGCCAGCAGCTTCCCCGAGGGGGCAGGCACTGAAGCTTTCTTT,CASSFPEGAGTEAFF
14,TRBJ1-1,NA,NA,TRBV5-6,TGTGCCAGCAGCTTGGATTCCTGGATCACTGAAGCTTTCTTT,CASSLDSWITEAFF
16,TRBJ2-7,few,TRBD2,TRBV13,TGTGCCAGCAGCTCGCCCGGACTAGCGGGGGCGAACGAGCAGTACTTC,CASSSPGLAGANEQYF
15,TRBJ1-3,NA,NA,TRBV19,TGTGCCAGTAGTATACCAACAGGTATTGGAAACACCATATATTTT,CASSIPTGIGNTIYF
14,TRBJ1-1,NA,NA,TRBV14,TGTGCCAGCAGCCAAGAGACAGCGAACACTGAAGCTTTCTTT,CASSQETANTEAFF
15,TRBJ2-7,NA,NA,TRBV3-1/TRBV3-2,TGTGCCAGCAGCCAAGATAGTAGGGCCCCCTACGAGCAGTACTTC,CASSQDSRAPYEQYF
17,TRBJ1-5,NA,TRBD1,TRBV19,TGTGCCAGTAGTTTATCACAGGGGGCCTATAGCAATCAGCCCCAGCATTTT,CASSLSQGAYSNQPQHF
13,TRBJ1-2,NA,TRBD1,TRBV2,TGTGCCAGCGGCGTGACAGGGTACTATGGCTACACCTTC,CASGVTGYYGYTF
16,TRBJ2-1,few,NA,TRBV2,TGTGCCACCACAGTGGGAGGGGGAGGGCCCCACAATGAGCAGTTCTTC,CATTVGGGGPHNEQFF
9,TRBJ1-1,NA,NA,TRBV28,TGTGCTGCTGGAGGTGAAGCTTTCTTT,CAAGGEAFF
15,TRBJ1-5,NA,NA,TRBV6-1,TGTGCCAGCAGTGAAGCGGGGGGTAGGAGTCAGCCCCAGCATTTT,CASSEAGGRSQPQHF
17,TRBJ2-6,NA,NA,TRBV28,TGTGCCAGCAGCCCTGGGGCAGGCAGCTCTGGGGCCAACGTCCTGACTTTC,CASSPGAGSSGANVLTF